The 5 T cell receptor beta chains listed next were all sequenced from one sample in a study of T cell responses to AZD1222 COVID-19 vaccine. Measured with immunoSEQ multiplex PCR; TCRdb has only the in-frame clones, and not every one. The sample records about 140,000 clones, 85% to 95% being singletons. The input for sequencing was peripheral blood, taken on day 0 of AZD1222 vaccination. Receptors originate from an adult in good health.

This clone was recorded once. This chain links TRBV5-4 with TRBJ1-1; D uncertain. The CDR3 is 14 amino acids. Germline V CDR1 and CDR2: SGHNT, YYREEE (reference sequence). V was trimmed by 0 bases and J by 2 bases, leaving 8 bases between them. The CDR3 loop reads CASSLGAGNTEAFF. The CDR3 coding sequence is TGTGCCAGCAGCTTGGGGGCGGGAAACACTGAAGCTTTCTTT.

The chain is built from TRBV28 and TRBJ1-1; D may be TRBD1 (6 bases). CDR3 length: 16 residues. Germline V lookup: CDR1 MDHEN, CDR2 SYDVKM. V shed 7 bases and J shed 0 bases, with 18 bases lying between them. The CDR3 nucleotides read TGTGCCAGCACCGCTGGGGGGGGCTATATGAACACTGAAGCTTTCTTT. Its protein product is CASTAGGGYMNTEAFF.

The chain recombines TRBV11-3 with TRBJ2-5; tentative D call: TRBD2 (7 bases). Germline V CDR1 and CDR2: SGHNT, YENEEA. CDR3 length: 15 amino acids. Trimming removed 1 base at V and 5 bases at J, with 14 bases between. The CDR3 sequence is CASSLGRGPRETQYF. DNA of the CDR3: TGTGCCAGCAGCTTAGGGCGGGGGCCCAGGGAGACCCAGTACTTC.

This chain links TRBV9 with TRBJ1-1; 7 nucleotides agree with TRBD1. The CDR3 has 16 amino acids. V shed 0 bases and J 2 bases; nucleotides not matched to a gene: 7. CDR1 is SGDLS, CDR2 YYNGEE, per germline. CDR3 bases: TGTGCCAGCAGCGTAGGCTACGGGACAGCCAACACTGAAGCTTTCTTT. Protein: CASSVGYGTANTEAFF.

The chain combines TRBV27 with TRBJ2-1, with a weak D call TRBD1 (7 bases). Germline lookup yields CDR1 MNHEY and CDR2 SMNVEV (reference sequence). Trimming removed 5 bases from V and 8 bases from J, with 28 bases in between. This CDR3 region has 18 residues. DNA of the CDR3: TGTGCCAGCAGTCCTCGGTTCAGGGGGAGACTAGAAGACGATGAGCAGTTCTTC. It yields the protein CASSPRFRGRLEDDEQFF.